One sample yielded the 18 T cell receptor beta chains listed below, sequenced in a study of blood T cells in healthy people across ages. Primed by a sample-barcoded 5' primer and a J-beta primer mix, a second PCR proceeded for 7 to 11 cycles. TCRdb fed the 5' RACE reads into MiXCR, producing one record per CDR3 protein. The data contain 650,000 to 700,000 distinct CDR3 sequences, about a third of them singletons. The sample taken for sequencing was blood. These receptors were obtained from a woman over 75 in good health.

The chain recombines TRBV6-5 with TRBJ2-5; 14 nucleotides agree with TRBD2. This CDR3 spans 16 amino acids. Per the germline V gene, CDR1 is MNHEY and CDR2 is SVGAGI. Germline trimming cut 5 bases from V and 5 bases from J; bases unmatched to any gene: 7. The CDR3: CASSRGLAGGWETQYF. CDR3 nucleotide sequence: TGTGCCAGCAGTCGAGGACTAGCGGGGGGTTGGGAGACCCAGTACTTC.

This clonotype came up many times. This sequence joins TRBV18 and TRBJ2-7; TRBD1 matches at 11 bases. Germline V gene lookup returns CDR1 KGHSH and CDR2 LQKENI. CDR3 length: 15 residues. The trim removed 2 bases at V and 3 bases at J, leaving 3 bases unmatched. CDR3 sequence: CASSPTGTGGYEQYF. The CDR3 DNA sequence: TGTGCCAGCTCACCAACGGGGACAGGGGGCTACGAGCAGTACTTC.

There are many counts of this clonotype. The chain has TRBV7-2 and TRBJ1-1; 8 nucleotides align to TRBD1. Per germline, CDR1 SGHTA and CDR2 FQGNSA. This CDR3 has 11 residues. Trimming removed 8 bases from V and 9 bases from J; junction bases left unmatched: 5. The CDR3: CASGQGAQAFF. As DNA, the CDR3 is TGTGCCAGCGGCCAGGGGGCGCAAGCTTTCTTT.

The chain recombines TRBV11-2 with TRBJ2-4; 9 bases agree with TRBD1. The DNA matches TRBJ2-7 better at its end, which makes the J call doubtful. Germline CDR1 is SGHAT and CDR2 is FQNNGV. The CDR3 length is 15 residues. For the CDR3, the DNA is TGTGCCAGCAGCTTAGATTCGGGACAGGGACACGAGCAGTACTTC. This sequence encodes CASSLDSGQGHEQYF.

This chain joins TRBV3-1 and TRBJ2-7; D might be TRBD2 (6 bases). Germline values: CDR1 LGHDT, CDR2 YNNKEL (reference sequence). The germline V and J ends were trimmed by 4 bases and 2 bases, with 9 bases remaining between them. The CDR3 is made up of 13 amino acids. In DNA, the CDR3 is TGTGCCAGCAGCCGCGGGAATGCCTACGAGCAGTACTTC. It encodes CASSRGNAYEQYF.

This clonotype was seen at least ten times. The CDR3 DNA reads TGTGCCACCAGCAGAGCTGGGGGGAACAATGAGCAGTTCTTC. This codes for CATSRAGGNNEQFF. The rearrangement uses TRBV15 and TRBJ2-1; weak D call: TRBD2 (6 bases). The CDR3 contains 14 residues. Per germline, CDR1 LNHNV and CDR2 YYDKDF (reference sequence). V was cut by 1 base and J by 5 bases, with 9 bases left in between.

In this sample, this clonotype turned up many times. This chain uses TRBV20-1 with TRBJ2-5, with D perhaps given as TRBD1 or TRBD2 (6 bases each). V dropped 5 bases and J dropped 4 bases, with 14 bases sitting between them. In germline, CDR1 is DFQATT, CDR2 SNEGSKA (reference sequence). This CDR3 comprises 13 residues. CDR3 coding DNA: TGCAGTGCTGGAGGGCTCAGGGGAGAGACCCAGTACTTC. Amino acids: CSAGGLRGETQYF.

This rearrangement joins TRBV12-3 or TRBV12-4 to TRBJ2-1; D remains unclear. The CDR3 covers 13 residues. The V gene lost 1 base and the J gene lost 4 bases, with 5 bases spanning the gap. The CDR3 spells CASSLVQYNEQFF. CDR3 nucleotide sequence: TGTGCCAGCAGTTTAGTACAGTACAATGAGCAGTTCTTC.

This clonotype was seen at least ten times. At one end, the junction sequence differs from germline, possibly due to a read error. The V and J genes are TRBV5-1 and TRBJ2-5; D might be TRBD1 (5 bases). The CDR3 covers 14 residues. Germline-derived CDR1 and CDR2 are SGHRS and YFSETQ. CDR3 amino acids: CASSLTGAQETQYF. The DNA for the CDR3 is TGTGCCAGCAGCTTAACAGGAGCCCAAGAGACCCAGTACTTC.

The rearrangement joins TRBV7-3 to TRBJ2-2, with D uncertain. V was clipped by 1 base and J by 7 bases, with 13 bases between them. CDR3 length: 15 residues. The germline V gene has CDR1 SGHTA and CDR2 FQGTGA. In DNA, the CDR3 is TGTGCCAGCAGCTTAAACAAGGGAAATCACGGGGAGCTGTTTTTT. Amino acid sequence: CASSLNKGNHGELFF.

In regard to this clonotype: The junction does not match germline at one end; this may be a read error. This chain uses TRBV15 with TRBJ2-1, with TRBD2 identical over 8 bases. Germline assignment: CDR1 LNHNV and CDR2 YYDKDF (reference sequence). The CDR3 is made up of 15 amino acids. CDR3 DNA: TGTGCCACCAGTAGAGGCGGGGGGACAAGCAGCGAGCAGTTCTTC. It translates to CATSRGGGTSSEQFF.

This clonotype was observed a few times. The V and J genes are TRBV5-1 and TRBJ1-1; D might be TRBD1 (5 bases). The CDR3 sequence is 15 residues long. The V gene's germline CDR1 is SGHRS and CDR2 YFSETQ. The V end lost 0 bases, the J end lost 6 bases, and 15 bases lay between the germline ends. The CDR3 DNA reads as TGCGCCAGCAGCTTGGGGGGGACCCCTGGGGCTGAAGCTTTCTTT. Amino acids: CASSLGGTPGAEAFF.

This chain links TRBV7-8 with TRBJ2-7, with D possibly TRBD2 on 5 matching bases. Deletions cut 1 base from V and 5 bases from J, with 12 bases between. Germline CDR1 reads SGHVS; CDR2 reads FQNEAQ. The CDR3 is 14 residues long. CDR3 region: CASSLDRTEDEQYF. In DNA, the CDR3 is TGTGCCAGCAGCTTAGATAGGACGGAGGACGAGCAGTACTTC.

This clonotype was seen repeatedly, ten times or more. The V and J genes are TRBV24-1 and TRBJ1-2; no clear D gene. Germline V gene lookup returns CDR1 KGHDR and CDR2 SFDVKD. V was cut by 5 bases and J by 8 bases, with 11 bases left in between. CDR3 size: 12 residues. DNA for the CDR3: TGTGCCACCAGTGCCGGGAAGGAGGGCTACACCTTC. Translation: CATSAGKEGYTF.

As to this clonotype: This sequence may be a read error, since a much larger clone differs from it by one base. The V gene is TRBV4-3, the J gene TRBJ1-5; D is undetermined. The V end was cut by 0 bases, the J end by 7 bases, with 7 bases between. Germline V gene lookup returns CDR1 LGHNA and CDR2 YSLEER. This CDR3 spans 13 amino acids. The DNA for the CDR3 is TGCGCCAGCAGCCAAGAGCAGTACCAGCCCCAGCATTTT. This codes for CASSQEQYQPQHF.

The V gene is TRBV5-1, the J gene TRBJ2-7, with 8 bases fitting TRBD1. The germline gives CDR1 SGHRS, CDR2 YFSETQ. This CDR3 region has 15 residues. Trimming at V came to 4 bases and at J to 5 bases, leaving 11 bases not matched to a gene. The CDR3 DNA sequence: TGCGCCAGCAGCCGAGTGACAGGGGTGAGCGACGAGCAGTACTTC. Residues: CASSRVTGVSDEQYF.

The rearrangement uses TRBV4-1 and TRBJ2-5; possibly TRBD1 for D (5 bases). The CDR3 contains 13 residues. In germline, CDR1 is MGHRA, CDR2 YSYEKL. V was cut by 0 bases and J by 13 bases, with 15 bases left in between. This CDR3 reads CASSQEFQGLRYF. In nucleotides, the CDR3 is TGCGCCAGCAGCCAAGAATTCCAGGGATTGAGGTACTTC.

J is TRBJ1-1 and V is TRBV7-2; 7 bases fit TRBD1. Germline assignment: CDR1 SGHTA and CDR2 FQGNSA. This CDR3 comprises 15 residues. J gave up 4 bases and V 6 bases, and 11 bases lay outside the gene matches. CDR3 in DNA: TGTGCCAGCAGTTTCGGTGACAGGGTTAGCACTGAAGCTTTCTTT. Protein product: CASSFGDRVSTEAFF.